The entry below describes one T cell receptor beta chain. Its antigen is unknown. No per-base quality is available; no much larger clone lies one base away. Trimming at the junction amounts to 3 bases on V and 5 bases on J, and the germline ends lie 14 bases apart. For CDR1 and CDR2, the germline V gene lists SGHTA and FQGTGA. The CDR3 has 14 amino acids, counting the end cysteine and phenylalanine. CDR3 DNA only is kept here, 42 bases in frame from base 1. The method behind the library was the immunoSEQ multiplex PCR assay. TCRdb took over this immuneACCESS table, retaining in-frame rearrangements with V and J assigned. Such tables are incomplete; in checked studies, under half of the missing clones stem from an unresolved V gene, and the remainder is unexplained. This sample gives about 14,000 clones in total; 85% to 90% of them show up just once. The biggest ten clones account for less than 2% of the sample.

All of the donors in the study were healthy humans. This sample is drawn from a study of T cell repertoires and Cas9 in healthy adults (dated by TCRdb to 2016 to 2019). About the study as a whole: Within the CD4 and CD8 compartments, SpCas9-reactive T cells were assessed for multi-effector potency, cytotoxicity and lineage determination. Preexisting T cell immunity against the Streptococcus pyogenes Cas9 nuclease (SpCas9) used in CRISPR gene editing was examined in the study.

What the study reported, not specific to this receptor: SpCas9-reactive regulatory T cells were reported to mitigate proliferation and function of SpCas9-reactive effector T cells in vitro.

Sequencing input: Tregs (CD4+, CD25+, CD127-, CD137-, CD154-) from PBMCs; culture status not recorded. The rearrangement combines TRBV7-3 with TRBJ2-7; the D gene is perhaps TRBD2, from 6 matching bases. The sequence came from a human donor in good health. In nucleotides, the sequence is TGTGCCAGCAGCTTGAGGGCCGGGGGACACGAGCAGTACTTC. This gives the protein CASSLRAGGHEQYF.